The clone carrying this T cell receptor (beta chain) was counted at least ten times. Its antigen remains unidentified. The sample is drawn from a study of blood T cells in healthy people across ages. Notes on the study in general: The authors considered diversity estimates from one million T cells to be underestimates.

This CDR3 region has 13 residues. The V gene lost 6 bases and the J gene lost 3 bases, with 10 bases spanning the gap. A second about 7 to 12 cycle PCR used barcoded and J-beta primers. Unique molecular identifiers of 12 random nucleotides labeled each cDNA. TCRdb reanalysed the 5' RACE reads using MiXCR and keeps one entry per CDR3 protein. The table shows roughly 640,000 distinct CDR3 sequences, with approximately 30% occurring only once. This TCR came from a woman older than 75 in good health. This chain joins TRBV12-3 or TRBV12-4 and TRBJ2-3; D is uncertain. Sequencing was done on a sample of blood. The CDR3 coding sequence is TGTGCCAGCAGCACGGGCTCAACAGATACGCAGTATTTT. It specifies CASSTGSTDTQYF.